The sequence of this T cell receptor (beta chain) was determined in a study of blood T cell repertoires in COVID-19. Sequencing used immunoSEQ multiplex PCR; TCRdb keeps in-frame clones, though not all of them. The data show approximately 90,000 clones, 90% seen once. V trimming: 1 base; J trimming: 5 bases; junction bases outside the gene matches: 7. Germline CDR1 and CDR2: MNHNS and SASEGT. The CDR3 covers 15 residues. The source material was peripheral blood. V is TRBV6-1 and J is TRBJ1-1; the match to TRBD1 covers 7 bases. This receptor was obtained from a man in his 60s with acute or convalescent COVID-19. The CDR3 spells CASSEEGALGTEAFF. Written as DNA, the CDR3 is TGTGCCAGCAGTGAAGAGGGGGCTTTGGGGACTGAAGCTTTCTTT.